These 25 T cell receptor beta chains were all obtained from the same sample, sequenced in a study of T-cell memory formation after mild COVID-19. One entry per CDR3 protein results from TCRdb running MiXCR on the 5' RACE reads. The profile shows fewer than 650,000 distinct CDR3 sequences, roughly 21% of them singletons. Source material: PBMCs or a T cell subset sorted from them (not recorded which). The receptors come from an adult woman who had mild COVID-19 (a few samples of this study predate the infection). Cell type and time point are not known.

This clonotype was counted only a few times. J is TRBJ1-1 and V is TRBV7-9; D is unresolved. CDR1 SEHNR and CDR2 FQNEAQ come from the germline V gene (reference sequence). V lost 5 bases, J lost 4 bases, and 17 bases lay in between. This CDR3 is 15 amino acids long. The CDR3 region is CASSPIVGRVTEAFF. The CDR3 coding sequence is TGTGCCAGCAGCCCCATCGTTGGTAGGGTCACTGAAGCTTTCTTT.

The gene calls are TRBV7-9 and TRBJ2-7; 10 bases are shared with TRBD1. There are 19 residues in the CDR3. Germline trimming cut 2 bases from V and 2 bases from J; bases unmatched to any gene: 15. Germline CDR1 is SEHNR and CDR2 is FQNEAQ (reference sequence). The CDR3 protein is CASSLPPGQGPQATYEQYF. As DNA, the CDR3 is TGTGCCAGCAGCTTACCCCCGGGACAGGGGCCTCAGGCCACCTACGAGCAGTACTTC.

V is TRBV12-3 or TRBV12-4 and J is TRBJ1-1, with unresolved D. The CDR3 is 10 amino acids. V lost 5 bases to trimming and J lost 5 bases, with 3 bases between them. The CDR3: CASSRTEAFF. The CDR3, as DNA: TGTGCCAGCAGTCGGACTGAAGCTTTCTTT.

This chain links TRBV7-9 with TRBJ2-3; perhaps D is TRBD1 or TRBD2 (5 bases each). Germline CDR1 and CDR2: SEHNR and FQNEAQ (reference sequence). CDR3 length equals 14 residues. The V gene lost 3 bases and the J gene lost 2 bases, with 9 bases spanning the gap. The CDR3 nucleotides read TGTGCCAGCAGCTTCGAGGGGATCACAGATACGCAGTATTTT. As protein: CASSFEGITDTQYF.

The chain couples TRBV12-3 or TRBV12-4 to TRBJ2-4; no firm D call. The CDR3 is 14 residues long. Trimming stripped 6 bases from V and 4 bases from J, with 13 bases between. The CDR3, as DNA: TGTGCCAGCAGGGGTGGGGTTGGGAAAAACATTCAGTACTTC. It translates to CASRGGVGKNIQYF.

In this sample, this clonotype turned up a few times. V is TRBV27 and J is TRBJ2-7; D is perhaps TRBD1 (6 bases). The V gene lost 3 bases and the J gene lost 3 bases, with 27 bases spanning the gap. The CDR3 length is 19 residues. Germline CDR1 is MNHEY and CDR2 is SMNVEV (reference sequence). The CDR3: CASSLLHIAQGSPYYEQYF. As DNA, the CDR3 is TGTGCCAGCAGTTTGCTCCACATTGCACAGGGCTCCCCCTACTACGAGCAGTACTTC.

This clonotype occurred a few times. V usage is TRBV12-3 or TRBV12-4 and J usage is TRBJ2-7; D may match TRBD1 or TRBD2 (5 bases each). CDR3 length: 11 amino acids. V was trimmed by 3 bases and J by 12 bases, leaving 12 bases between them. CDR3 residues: CASSFGATSYF. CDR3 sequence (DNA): TGTGCCAGCAGTTTCGGGGCGACGTCGTACTTC.

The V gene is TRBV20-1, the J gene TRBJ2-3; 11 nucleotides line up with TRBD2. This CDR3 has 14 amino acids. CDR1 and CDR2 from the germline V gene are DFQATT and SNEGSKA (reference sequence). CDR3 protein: CRAGLAASTDTQYF. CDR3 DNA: TGCAGGGCGGGACTAGCGGCAAGCACAGATACGCAGTATTTT.

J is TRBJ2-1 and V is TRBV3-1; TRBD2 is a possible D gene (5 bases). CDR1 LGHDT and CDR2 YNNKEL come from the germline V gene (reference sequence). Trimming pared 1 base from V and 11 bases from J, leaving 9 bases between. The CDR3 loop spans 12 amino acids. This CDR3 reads CASSQALAQQFF. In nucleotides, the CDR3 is TGTGCCAGCAGCCAAGCCTTAGCGCAGCAGTTCTTC.

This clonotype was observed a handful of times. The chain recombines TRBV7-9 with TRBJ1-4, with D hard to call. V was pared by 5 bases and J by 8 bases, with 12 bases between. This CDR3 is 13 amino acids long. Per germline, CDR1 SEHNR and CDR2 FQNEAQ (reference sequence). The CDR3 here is CASSPGTAEKLFF. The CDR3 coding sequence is TGTGCCAGCAGCCCCGGTACCGCCGAAAAACTGTTTTTT.

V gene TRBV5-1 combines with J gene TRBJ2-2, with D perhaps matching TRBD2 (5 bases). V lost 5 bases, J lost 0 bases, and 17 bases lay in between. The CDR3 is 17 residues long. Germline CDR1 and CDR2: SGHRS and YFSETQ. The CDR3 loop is CASRLSGSTANTGELFF. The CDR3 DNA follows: TGCGCCAGCAGGTTATCGGGGTCCACCGCGAACACCGGGGAGCTGTTTTTT.

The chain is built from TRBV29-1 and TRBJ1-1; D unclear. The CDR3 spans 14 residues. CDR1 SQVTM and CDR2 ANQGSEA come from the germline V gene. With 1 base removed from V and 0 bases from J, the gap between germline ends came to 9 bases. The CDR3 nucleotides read TGCAGCGTTGAAGGGTATTGGATGAACACTGAAGCTTTCTTT. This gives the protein CSVEGYWMNTEAFF.

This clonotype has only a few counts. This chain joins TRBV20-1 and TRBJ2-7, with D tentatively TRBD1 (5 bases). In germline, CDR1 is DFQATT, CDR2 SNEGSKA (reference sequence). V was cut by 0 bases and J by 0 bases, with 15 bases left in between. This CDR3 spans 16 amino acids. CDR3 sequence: CSARDLNQGLSYEQYF. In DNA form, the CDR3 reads TGCAGTGCTAGAGATTTGAACCAGGGCCTCTCCTACGAGCAGTACTTC.

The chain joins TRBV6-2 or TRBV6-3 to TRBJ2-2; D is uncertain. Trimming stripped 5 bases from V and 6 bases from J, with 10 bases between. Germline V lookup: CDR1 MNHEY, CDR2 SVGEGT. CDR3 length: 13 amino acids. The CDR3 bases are TGTGCCAGCAGTGGTGACTTGCCCGGGGAGCTGTTTTTT. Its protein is CASSGDLPGELFF.

CDR3 residues: CASSPSVGGRRTQYF. DNA for the CDR3: TGCGCCAGCAGCCCATCCGTGGGTGGACGGAGGACCCAGTACTTC. The rearrangement uses TRBV5-1 and TRBJ2-5; D unresolved. CDR3 length equals 15 residues. Germline CDR1 is SGHRS and CDR2 is YFSETQ. Trimming took off 4 bases at V and 7 bases at J, with 20 bases between the two ends.

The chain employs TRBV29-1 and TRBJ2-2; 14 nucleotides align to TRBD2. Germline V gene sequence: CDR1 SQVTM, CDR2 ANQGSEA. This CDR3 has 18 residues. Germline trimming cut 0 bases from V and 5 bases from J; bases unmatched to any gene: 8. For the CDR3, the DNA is TGCAGCGTTGAAGATTCGGGACTAGCGGGAGTCGAAACCGGGGAGCTGTTTTTT. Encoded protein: CSVEDSGLAGVETGELFF.

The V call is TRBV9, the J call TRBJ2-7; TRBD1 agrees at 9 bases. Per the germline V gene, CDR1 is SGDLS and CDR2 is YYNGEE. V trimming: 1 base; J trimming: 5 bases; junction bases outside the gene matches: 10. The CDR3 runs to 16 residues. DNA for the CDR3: TGTGCCAGCAGCGTATCCGGGACAGGGCACCGCCACGAGCAGTACTTC. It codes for CASSVSGTGHRHEQYF.

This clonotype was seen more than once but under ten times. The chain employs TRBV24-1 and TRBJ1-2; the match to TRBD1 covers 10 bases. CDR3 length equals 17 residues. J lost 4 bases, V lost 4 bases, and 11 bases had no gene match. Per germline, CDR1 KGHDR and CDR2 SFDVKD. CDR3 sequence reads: CATSDSGTGALGYGYTF. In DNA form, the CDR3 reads TGTGCCACCAGTGACTCCGGGACAGGGGCTCTAGGCTATGGCTACACCTTC.

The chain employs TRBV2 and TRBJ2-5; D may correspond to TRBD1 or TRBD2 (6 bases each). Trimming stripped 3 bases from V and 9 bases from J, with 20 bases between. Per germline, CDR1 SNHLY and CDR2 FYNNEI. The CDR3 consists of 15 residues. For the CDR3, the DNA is TGTGCCAGCAGTGAGAGTGAGGCGAGGGGGGCGGCCCAGTACTTC. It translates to CASSESEARGAAQYF.

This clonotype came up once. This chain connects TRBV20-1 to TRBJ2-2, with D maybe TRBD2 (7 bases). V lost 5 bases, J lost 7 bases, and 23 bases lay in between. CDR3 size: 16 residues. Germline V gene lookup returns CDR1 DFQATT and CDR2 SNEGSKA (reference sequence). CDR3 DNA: TGCAGTGCTGGAGTTGGGGGGGCAAATATTGGCGGGGAGCTGTTTTTT. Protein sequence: CSAGVGGANIGGELFF.

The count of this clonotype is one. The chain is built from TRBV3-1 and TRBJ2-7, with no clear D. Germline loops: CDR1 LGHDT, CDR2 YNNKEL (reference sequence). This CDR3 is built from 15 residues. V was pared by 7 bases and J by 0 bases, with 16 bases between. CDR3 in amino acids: CASTHWRGSSYEQYF. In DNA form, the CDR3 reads TGTGCCAGCACCCACTGGCGCGGAAGCTCCTACGAGCAGTACTTC.

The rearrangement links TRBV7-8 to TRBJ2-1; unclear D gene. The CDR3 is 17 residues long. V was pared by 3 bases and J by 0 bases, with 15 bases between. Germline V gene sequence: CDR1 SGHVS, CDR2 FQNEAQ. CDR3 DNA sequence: TGTGCCAGCAGCTTCCTAGTTAGGGCTTACTCCTACAATGAGCAGTTCTTC. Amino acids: CASSFLVRAYSYNEQFF.

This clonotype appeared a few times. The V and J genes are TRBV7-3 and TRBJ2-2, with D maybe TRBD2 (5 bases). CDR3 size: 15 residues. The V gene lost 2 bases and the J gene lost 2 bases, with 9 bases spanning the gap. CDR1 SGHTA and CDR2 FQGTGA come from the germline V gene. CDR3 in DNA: TGTGCCAGCAGCTTATTGACTACCAACACCGGGGAGCTGTTTTTT. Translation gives CASSLLTTNTGELFF.

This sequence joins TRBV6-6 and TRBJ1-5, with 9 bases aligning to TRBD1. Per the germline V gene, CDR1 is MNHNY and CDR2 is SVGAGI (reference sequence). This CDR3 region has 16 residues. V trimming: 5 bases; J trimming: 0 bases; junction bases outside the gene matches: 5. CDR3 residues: CASSTGQGYSNQPQHF. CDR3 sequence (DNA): TGTGCCAGCAGTACGGGACAGGGATATAGCAATCAGCCCCAGCATTTT.

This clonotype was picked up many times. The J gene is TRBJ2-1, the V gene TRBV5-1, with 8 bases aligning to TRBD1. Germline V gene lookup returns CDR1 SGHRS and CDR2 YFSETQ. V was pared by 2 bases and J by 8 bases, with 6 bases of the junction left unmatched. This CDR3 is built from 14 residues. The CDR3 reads CASSFQGARDEQFF. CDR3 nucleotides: TGCGCCAGCAGCTTCCAGGGGGCTCGCGATGAGCAGTTCTTC.